The 12 T cell receptor beta chains below all came from one sample that was sequenced in a study of blood T cell repertoires in COVID-19. Clones were read by immunoSEQ multiplex PCR, and TCRdb kept only the in-frame ones, dropping some. The table lists about 270,000 clones, more than 75% of them singletons. Source material: peripheral blood. These receptors were collected from a man aged 35 to 55 with active or convalescent COVID-19.

This clone has just one count. This chain connects TRBV6-5 to TRBJ2-1, with D hard to call. The germline V gene has CDR1 MNHEY and CDR2 SVGAGI. The length of the CDR3 is 14 residues. Between the trimmed V and J ends, which lost 9 bases and 7 bases, there was a span of 19 bases. This CDR3 is CASLRLLRENEQFF. As DNA, the CDR3 is TGTGCCAGTCTCCGGTTACTTAGAGAGAATGAGCAGTTCTTC.

The gene calls are TRBV28 and TRBJ1-2, with TRBD1 as a possible D gene (6 bases). The germline V and J ends were trimmed by 7 bases and 5 bases, with 17 bases remaining between them. Germline CDR1 is MDHEN and CDR2 is SYDVKM. This CDR3 has 14 amino acids. The CDR3 is CASTNLRGKYGYTF. Here the CDR3 DNA reads TGTGCCAGCACCAACCTCAGGGGAAAATATGGCTACACCTTC.

This clone was found a few times. The chain recombines TRBV15 with TRBJ2-7, with D tentatively TRBD1 (5 bases). Trimming cost V 5 bases and J 1 base, with 9 bases left between them. Per the germline V gene, CDR1 is LNHNV and CDR2 is YYDKDF (reference sequence). There are 13 residues in the CDR3. CDR3 loop: CATSRQISYEQYF. The CDR3 coding sequence is TGTGCCACCAGCCGACAGATTTCCTACGAGCAGTACTTC.

The chain combines TRBV19 with TRBJ2-4; 10 nucleotides align to TRBD2. Germline V gives CDR1 LNHDA, CDR2 SQIVND (reference sequence). Trimming removed 6 bases from V and 5 bases from J; junction bases left unmatched: 13. This CDR3 contains 17 residues. CDR3 bases: TGTGCCAGTAGCCCTCTCCCGGGACTAGCGAGAGAAAACATTCAGTACTTC. This codes for CASSPLPGLARENIQYF.

The rearrangement joins TRBV10-3 to TRBJ1-2, with 8 bases fitting TRBD1. Unmatched junction bases numbered 10, after V lost 3 bases and J lost 4 bases. There are 16 residues in the CDR3. CDR1 is ENHRY, CDR2 SYGVKD, per germline. The CDR3 bases are TGTGCCATCAGTGACCCGACAGGGGCCCTGAGCTATGGCTACACCTTC. Translation: CAISDPTGALSYGYTF.

The sample holds one count of this clone. The V call is TRBV10-1, the J call TRBJ2-1; possible D gene TRBD2, 6 bases. The CDR3 loop spans 15 amino acids. CDR1 is WNHNN, CDR2 SYGVQD, per germline (reference sequence). Trimming took 8 bases from V and 10 from J, leaving 24 bases between them. As DNA, the CDR3 is TGCGCCAGCTCACGCGGGACTGAGGGACCTCGGGAGCAGTTCTTC. It specifies CASSRGTEGPREQFF.

The genes are TRBV7-9 and TRBJ2-7; no clear D. V was cut by 1 base and J by 2 bases, with 6 bases left in between. Per germline, CDR1 SEHNR and CDR2 FQNEAQ (reference sequence). This CDR3 spans 13 amino acids. CDR3 nucleotides: TGTGCCAGCAGCTTAGGTTATCCCTACGAGCAGTACTTC. Protein sequence: CASSLGYPYEQYF.

The chain has TRBV25-1 and TRBJ2-5, with 7 positions matching TRBD2. Germline loops: CDR1 MGHDK, CDR2 SYGVNS. This CDR3 is 16 amino acids long. Losses at the gene ends were 1 base for V and 4 bases for J; bases not matched to a gene: 9. CDR3 in amino acids: CASSEWGREGGETQYF. CDR3 bases: TGTGCCAGCAGTGAATGGGGCAGGGAGGGAGGAGAGACCCAGTACTTC.

The DNA for the CDR3 is TGTGCCAGTACTAGTTTTTATATTGGACAGGGGGTCGGCAATGAGCAGTTCTTC. Translating gives CASTSFYIGQGVGNEQFF. J is TRBJ2-1 and V is TRBV19; TRBD1 agrees at 10 bases. V dropped 7 bases and J dropped 6; count of bases not matched to a gene: 18. The CDR3 is 18 residues long. Germline loops: CDR1 LNHDA, CDR2 SQIVND (reference sequence).

The V and J genes are TRBV28 and TRBJ2-3; 10 bases agree with TRBD2. With V trimmed by 6 bases and J by 1 base, 4 bases remained unmatched. The CDR3 runs to 15 residues. Germline V lookup: CDR1 MDHEN, CDR2 SYDVKM. As DNA, the CDR3 is TGTGCCAGCAGGCCCGGGACTAGCGGCACAGATACGCAGTATTTT. It specifies CASRPGTSGTDTQYF.

The genes are TRBV19 and TRBJ1-1, with D possibly being TRBD1 (6 bases). Trimming stripped 9 bases from V and 7 bases from J, with 18 bases between. The CDR3 consists of 13 residues. Germline V gene lookup returns CDR1 LNHDA and CDR2 SQIVND (reference sequence). Here the CDR3 DNA reads TGTGCCAGCAGAAGGGGGATGAATGTTGAAGCTTTCTTT. It yields the protein CASRRGMNVEAFF.

This chain joins TRBV7-6 and TRBJ1-3, with D unresolved. V shed 3 bases and J shed 0 bases, with 12 bases lying between them. The CDR3 consists of 16 residues. Per the germline V gene, CDR1 is SGHVS and CDR2 is FNYEAQ. Written as DNA, the CDR3 is TGTGCCAGCAGCTTGGACGCGGGAGCCTCTGGAAACACCATATATTTT. Amino acid sequence: CASSLDAGASGNTIYF.